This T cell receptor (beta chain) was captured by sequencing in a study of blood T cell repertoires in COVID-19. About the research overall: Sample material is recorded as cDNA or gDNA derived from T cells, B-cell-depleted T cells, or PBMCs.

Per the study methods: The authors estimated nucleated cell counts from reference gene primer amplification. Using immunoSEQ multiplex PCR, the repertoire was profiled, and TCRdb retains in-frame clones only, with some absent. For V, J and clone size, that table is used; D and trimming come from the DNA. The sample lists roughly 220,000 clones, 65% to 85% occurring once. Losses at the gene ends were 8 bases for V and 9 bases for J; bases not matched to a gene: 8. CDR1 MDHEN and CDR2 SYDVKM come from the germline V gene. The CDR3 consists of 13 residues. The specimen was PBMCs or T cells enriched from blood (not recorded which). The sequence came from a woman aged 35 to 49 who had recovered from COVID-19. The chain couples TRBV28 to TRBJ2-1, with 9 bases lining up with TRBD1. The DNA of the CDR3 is TGTGCCAGCGGGGACAGGGATTATCTTGAGCAGTTCTTC. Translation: CASGDRDYLEQFF.